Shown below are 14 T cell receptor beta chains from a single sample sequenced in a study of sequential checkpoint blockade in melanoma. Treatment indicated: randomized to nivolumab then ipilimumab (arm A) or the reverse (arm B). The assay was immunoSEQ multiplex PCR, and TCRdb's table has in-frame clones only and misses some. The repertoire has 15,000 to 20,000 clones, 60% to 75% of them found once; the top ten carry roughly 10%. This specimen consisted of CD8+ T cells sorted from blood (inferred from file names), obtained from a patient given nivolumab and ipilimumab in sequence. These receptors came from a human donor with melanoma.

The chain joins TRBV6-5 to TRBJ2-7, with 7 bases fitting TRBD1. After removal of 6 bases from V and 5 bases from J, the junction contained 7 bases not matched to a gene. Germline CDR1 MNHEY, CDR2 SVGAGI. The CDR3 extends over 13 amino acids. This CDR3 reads CASSLTGVDEQYF. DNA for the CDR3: TGTGCCAGCAGCCTAACAGGGGTCGACGAGCAGTACTTC.

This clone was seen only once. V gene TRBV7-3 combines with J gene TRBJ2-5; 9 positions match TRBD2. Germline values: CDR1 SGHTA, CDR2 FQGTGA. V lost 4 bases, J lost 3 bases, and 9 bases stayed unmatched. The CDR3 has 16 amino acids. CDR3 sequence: CASSSHPGTSKETQYF. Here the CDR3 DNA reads TGTGCCAGCAGCTCACACCCCGGGACTAGCAAAGAGACCCAGTACTTC.

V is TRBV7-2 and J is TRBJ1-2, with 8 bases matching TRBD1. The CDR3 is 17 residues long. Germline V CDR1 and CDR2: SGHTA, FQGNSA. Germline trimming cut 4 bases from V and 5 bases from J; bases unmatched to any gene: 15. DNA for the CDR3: TGTGCCAGCAGCTCCCCAGACGTCGGGACAGGTGGTTATGGCTACACCTTC. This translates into CASSSPDVGTGGYGYTF.

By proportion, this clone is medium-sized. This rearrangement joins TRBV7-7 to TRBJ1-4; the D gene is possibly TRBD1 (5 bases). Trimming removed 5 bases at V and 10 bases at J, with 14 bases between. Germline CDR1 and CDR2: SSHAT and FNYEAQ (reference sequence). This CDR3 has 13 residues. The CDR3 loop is CASSLTGEGKLFF. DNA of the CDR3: TGTGCCAGCAGCCTCACGGGGGAAGGAAAACTGTTTTTT.

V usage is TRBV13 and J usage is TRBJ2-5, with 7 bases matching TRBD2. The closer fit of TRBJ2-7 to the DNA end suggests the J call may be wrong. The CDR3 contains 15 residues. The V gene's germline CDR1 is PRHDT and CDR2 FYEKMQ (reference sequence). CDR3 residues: CASSPLGGRSYEQYF. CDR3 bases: TGTGCCAGCAGCCCCCTGGGGGGGAGGTCCTACGAGCAGTACTTC.

In DNA, the CDR3 is TGTGCCAGCAGTGGGACAGGGACCACCTACGAGCAGTACTTC. This translates into CASSGTGTTYEQYF. The chain combines TRBV6-5 with TRBJ2-7; TRBD1 agrees at 9 bases. This CDR3 contains 14 residues. Looked up from germline, CDR1 is MNHEY and CDR2 is SVGAGI. V shed 5 bases and J 2 bases; nucleotides not matched to a gene: 4.

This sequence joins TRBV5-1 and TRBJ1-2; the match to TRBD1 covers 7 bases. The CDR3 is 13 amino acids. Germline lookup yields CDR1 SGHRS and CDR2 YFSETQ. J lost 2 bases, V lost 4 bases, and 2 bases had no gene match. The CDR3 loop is CASSGGQNYGYTF. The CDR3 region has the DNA TGCGCCAGCAGCGGGGGACAGAACTATGGCTACACCTTC.

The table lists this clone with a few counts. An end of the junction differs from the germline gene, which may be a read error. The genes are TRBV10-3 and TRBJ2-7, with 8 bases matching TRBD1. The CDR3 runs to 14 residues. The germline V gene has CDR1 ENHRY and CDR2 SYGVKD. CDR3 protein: CASSLRTGSYEQYF. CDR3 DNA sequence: TGTGCCAGCAGTCTTCGGACAGGGAGCTACGAGCAGTACTTC.

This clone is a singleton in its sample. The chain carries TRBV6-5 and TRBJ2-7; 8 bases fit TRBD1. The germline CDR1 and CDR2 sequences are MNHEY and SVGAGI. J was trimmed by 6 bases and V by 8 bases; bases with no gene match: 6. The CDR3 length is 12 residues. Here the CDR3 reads CASWTGNGEQYF. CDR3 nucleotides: TGTGCCAGCTGGACAGGGAACGGCGAGCAGTACTTC.

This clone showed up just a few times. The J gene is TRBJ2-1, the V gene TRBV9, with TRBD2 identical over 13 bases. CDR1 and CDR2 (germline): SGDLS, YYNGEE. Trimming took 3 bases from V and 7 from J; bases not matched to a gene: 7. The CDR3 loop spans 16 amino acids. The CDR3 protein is CASSGPRTSGSNEQFF. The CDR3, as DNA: TGTGCCAGCAGCGGACCCAGGACTAGCGGGAGTAATGAGCAGTTCTTC.

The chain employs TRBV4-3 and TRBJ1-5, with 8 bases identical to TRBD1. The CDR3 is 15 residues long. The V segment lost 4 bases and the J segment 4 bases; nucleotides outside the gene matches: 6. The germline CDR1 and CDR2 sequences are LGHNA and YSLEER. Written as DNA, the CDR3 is TGCGCCAGCAGCCCGACAGGGGATCTTAATCAGCCCCAGCATTTT. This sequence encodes CASSPTGDLNQPQHF.

CDR3 loop: CASSVGSGSSYEQYF. As DNA, the CDR3 is TGTGCCAGCAGCGTAGGTAGCGGGAGCTCCTACGAGCAGTACTTC. The rearrangement uses TRBV9 and TRBJ2-7, with 9 bases lining up with TRBD2. Germline CDR1 and CDR2: SGDLS and YYNGEE. This CDR3 is 15 amino acids long. V shed 0 bases, J shed 0 bases, and the junction held 1 base outside the gene matches.

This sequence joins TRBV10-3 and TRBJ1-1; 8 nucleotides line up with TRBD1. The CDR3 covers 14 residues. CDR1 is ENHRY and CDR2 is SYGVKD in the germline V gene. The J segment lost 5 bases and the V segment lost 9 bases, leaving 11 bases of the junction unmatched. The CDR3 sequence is CAIARTGQRTEAFF. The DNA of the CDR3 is TGTGCCATAGCGAGGACAGGGCAGAGGACTGAAGCTTTCTTT.

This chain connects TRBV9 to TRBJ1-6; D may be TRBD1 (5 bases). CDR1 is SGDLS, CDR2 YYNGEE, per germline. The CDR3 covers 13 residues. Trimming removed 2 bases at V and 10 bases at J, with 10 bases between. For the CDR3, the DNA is TGTGCCAGCAGCGTGGGAGGGGACTCACCCCTCCACTTT. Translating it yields CASSVGGDSPLHF.